These 10 T cell receptor beta chains came from one sample sequenced in a study of cytomegalovirus exposure and HLA in healthy donors. Here immunoSEQ multiplex PCR was the method, and the copy in TCRdb shows in-frame clones only, minus some. This table holds approximately 270,000 clones, roughly 89% found once. Sequenced sample: PBMCs. Receptor source: a woman younger than 35 in good health and CMV-seronegative.

The chain has TRBV14 and TRBJ1-1; D is possibly TRBD1 (6 bases). Trimming pared 7 bases from V and 4 bases from J, leaving 13 bases between. Germline V gives CDR1 SGHDN, CDR2 FVKESK. This CDR3 comprises 13 residues. CDR3 bases: TGTGCCAGCACAAGGGGGATGGGCACTGAAGCTTTCTTT. It yields the protein CASTRGMGTEAFF.

The J gene is TRBJ2-2, the V gene TRBV7-6; TRBD2 aligns across 13 bases. CDR3 size: 16 residues. The ends lost 5 bases at V and 4 bases at J; junction bases unmatched: 4. From germline, CDR1 is SGHVS and CDR2 FNYEAQ. CDR3 protein: CASSPTSGGGTGELFF. As DNA, the CDR3 is TGTGCCAGCAGCCCTACTAGCGGGGGGGGCACCGGGGAGCTGTTTTTT.

This chain joins TRBV19 and TRBJ2-1, with TRBD2 matching over 8 bases. This CDR3 has 15 residues. Germline CDR1 and CDR2: LNHDA and SQIVND (reference sequence). V trimming: 1 base; J trimming: 7 bases; junction bases outside the gene matches: 6. This chain's CDR3 is CASSIGDSGINEQFF. The CDR3 DNA sequence: TGTGCCAGTAGTATAGGGGATAGCGGGATTAATGAGCAGTTCTTC.

The chain joins TRBV6-5 to TRBJ1-1; tentatively, D is TRBD1 (6 bases). The V end was cut by 4 bases, the J end by 2 bases, with 17 bases between. Per the germline V gene, CDR1 is MNHEY and CDR2 is SVGAGI. The CDR3 runs to 16 residues. The DNA of the CDR3 is TGTGCCAGCAGTTTTTTGACAGGCCAGGGAAACACTGAAGCTTTCTTT. Its translation: CASSFLTGQGNTEAFF.

The chain links TRBV5-1 to TRBJ2-5; TRBD2 matches 8 bases. Germline V gene lookup returns CDR1 SGHRS and CDR2 YFSETQ. The junction had 9 bases not matched to a gene; V was cut back by 3 bases and J by 2 bases. The CDR3 runs to 16 residues. CDR3 nucleotides: TGCGCCAGCAGCTCCGGGGGGGCCGGGGGACAAGAGACCCAGTACTTC. Its protein product is CASSSGGAGGQETQYF.

The sample holds one count of this clone. The rearrangement links TRBV19 to TRBJ1-1, with a possible D match to TRBD1 (5 bases). Germline CDR1 reads LNHDA; CDR2 reads SQIVND (reference sequence). V gave up 9 bases and J gave up 4 bases, with 24 bases separating them. The CDR3 covers 16 residues. CDR3: CASTIDRLAGGTEAFF. The CDR3 nucleotides are TGTGCCAGCACTATAGATCGTTTGGCGGGGGGCACTGAAGCTTTCTTT.

The rearrangement joins TRBV6-1 to TRBJ1-5; D gene uncertain. V was shortened by 2 bases and J by 4 bases, with 21 bases between the two germline ends. CDR1 is MNHNS and CDR2 is SASEGT in the germline V gene. The CDR3 covers 18 residues. The CDR3 DNA reads as TGTGCCAGCAGTGAACGGTCATGGGAGTTAATTGGTAATCAGCCCCAGCATTTT. This gives the protein CASSERSWELIGNQPQHF.

This sequence joins TRBV6-5 and TRBJ2-7; no clear D gene. Trimming cost V 5 bases and J 4 bases, with 12 bases left between them. The CDR3 consists of 13 residues. Germline assignment: CDR1 MNHEY and CDR2 SVGAGI. DNA for the CDR3: TGTGCCAGCAGTGTTTCACAGAATTACGAGCAGTACTTC. Translated, it gives CASSVSQNYEQYF.

This chain uses TRBV2 with TRBJ1-6, with unresolved D. The CDR3 extends over 11 amino acids. The V end lost 4 bases, the J end lost 11 bases, and 6 bases lay between the germline ends. Per the germline V gene, CDR1 is SNHLY and CDR2 is FYNNEI. The CDR3 here is CASSGPAPLHF. In nucleotides, the CDR3 is TGTGCCAGCAGTGGTCCGGCACCCCTCCACTTT.

The chain recombines TRBV7-3 with TRBJ1-1; the match to TRBD1 covers 7 bases. Germline values: CDR1 SGHTA, CDR2 FQGTGA. Unmatched junction bases numbered 1, after V lost 3 bases and J lost 0 bases. The CDR3 is 14 residues long. The CDR3 is CASSFDRVNTEAFF. The CDR3 DNA reads as TGTGCCAGCAGCTTCGACAGGGTGAACACTGAAGCTTTCTTT.